A selection of T cell receptor beta chains follows, all from one sample in a study of T cells in Graves' hyperthyroidism and ophthalmopathy. TCRdb re-derived calls from the multiplex PCR reads in MiXCR, one entry per CDR3 protein. The table records about 480,000 distinct CDR3 sequences, under 15% of them present only once. Sequencing was carried out using blood. These receptors were taken from a young woman with Graves' hyperthyroidism. Both conserved end residues are part of each CDR3. D genes are given only for firm matches. Size is stated for part of the rows, as once, few or many counts, or as a class when the clone is expanded.

V: TRBV19; size: few; D: -; J: TRBJ2-1; CDR3: CASSRRAAVQFF; DNA: TGTGCCAGCTCGAGGCGGGCCGCGGTGCAGTTCTTC
V: TRBV9; size: -; D: TRBD2; J: TRBJ2-7; CDR3: CASSVGGSGPPPYEQYF; DNA: TGTGCCAGCAGCGTAGGGGGTAGCGGGCCTCCACCCTACGAGCAGTACTTC
V: TRBV2; size: many; D: -; J: TRBJ2-3; CDR3: CASRDLGTATDTQYF; DNA: TGTGCCAGCAGAGATTTGGGGACCGCGACAGATACGCAGTATTTT
V: TRBV27; size: many; D: TRBD1; J: TRBJ2-3; CDR3: CARVLGHTGTATLGDTQYF; DNA: TGTGCCAGAGTCCTGGGACATACCGGGACAGCAACCTTAGGGGATACGCAGTATTTT
V: TRBV19; size: -; D: -; J: TRBJ2-7; CDR3: CASSTQGAALEQYF; DNA: TGTGCCAGTAGTACTCAGGGAGCGGCATTGGAGCAGTACTTC
V: TRBV3-1; size: many; D: -; J: TRBJ2-5; CDR3: CASSHTGLEETQYF; DNA: TGTGCCAGCAGCCACACGGGACTGGAAGAGACCCAGTACTTC
V: TRBV19; size: many; D: -; J: TRBJ2-1; CDR3: CASTNGQGDEQFF; DNA: TGTGCCAGTACCAATGGGCAGGGAGATGAGCAGTTCTTC
V: TRBV6-1; size: many; D: -; J: TRBJ1-1; CDR3: CASSYSTTGNTEAFF; DNA: TGTGCCAGCAGTTATTCTACGACGGGGAACACTGAAGCTTTCTTT
V: TRBV11-2; size: many; D: -; J: TRBJ2-1; CDR3: CASIGTRATGWQFF; DNA: TGTGCCAGCATTGGGACTCGGGCTACAGGTTGGCAGTTCTTC
V: TRBV5-6; size: -; D: -; J: TRBJ1-2; CDR3: CASNLGLEGYTF; DNA: TGTGCCAGCAACTTAGGGCTCGAGGGCTACACCTTC
V: TRBV2; size: many; D: TRBD1; J: TRBJ1-1; CDR3: CASSWTGVMNTEAFF; DNA: TGTGCCAGCAGCTGGACAGGGGTCATGAACACTGAAGCTTTCTTT
V: TRBV6-1; size: many; D: -; J: TRBJ1-1; CDR3: CASSERGGAEAFF; DNA: TGTGCCAGCAGTGAAAGGGGGGGAGCTGAAGCTTTCTTT
V: TRBV10-3; size: -; D: -; J: TRBJ2-3; CDR3: CAISEGEDFTDTQYF; DNA: TGTGCCATCAGTGAAGGGGAGGATTTCACAGATACGCAGTATTTT
V: TRBV20-1; size: few; D: -; J: TRBJ1-5; CDR3: CSARVPSWGDQPQHF; DNA: TGCAGTGCTAGAGTCCCGTCTTGGGGGGATCAGCCCCAGCATTTT
V: TRBV12-3/TRBV12-4; size: many; D: -; J: TRBJ1-5; CDR3: CASRGTSNQPQHF; DNA: TGTGCCAGCAGGGGAACTAGCAATCAGCCCCAGCATTTT
V: TRBV20-1; size: few; D: TRBD1; J: TRBJ1-5; CDR3: CSARGVGQGLSNQPQHF; DNA: TGCAGTGCTAGAGGTGTGGGACAGGGACTCAGCAATCAGCCCCAGCATTTT
V: TRBV7-3; size: -; D: -; J: TRBJ2-6; CDR3: CASSQRMGSGANVLTF; DNA: TGTGCCAGCAGCCAAAGAATGGGGTCTGGGGCCAACGTCCTGACTTTC
V: TRBV7-9; size: -; D: -; J: TRBJ1-5; CDR3: CASSLAQGRGGQPQHF; DNA: TGTGCCAGCAGCTTAGCGCAGGGCAGGGGTGGGCAGCCCCAGCATTTT
V: TRBV7-9; size: few; D: -; J: TRBJ2-7; CDR3: CASSLWKQGYEQYF; DNA: TGTGCCAGCAGTTTGTGGAAACAGGGTTACGAGCAGTACTTC
V: TRBV14; size: -; D: -; J: TRBJ2-1; CDR3: CASSQDTQVVVNEQFF; DNA: TGTGCCAGCAGCCAAGATACGCAGGTGGTGGTCAATGAGCAGTTCTTC
V: TRBV7-9; size: -; D: -; J: TRBJ1-2; CDR3: CASSLGQAGGYTF; DNA: TGTGCCAGCAGCTTAGGGCAGGCAGGGGGCTACACCTTC
V: TRBV18; size: -; D: -; J: TRBJ1-2; CDR3: CASSPPGDGFYGYTF; DNA: TGTGCCAGCTCACCACCGGGGGACGGGTTCTATGGCTACACCTTC
V: TRBV9; size: -; D: TRBD1; J: TRBJ1-1; CDR3: CASKLGQENTEAFF; DNA: TGTGCCAGCAAGCTGGGACAGGAGAACACTGAAGCTTTCTTT
V: TRBV6-1; size: -; D: TRBD2; J: TRBJ2-3; CDR3: CASSNLAGAARSSTDTQYF; DNA: TGTGCCAGCAGCAATCTAGCGGGAGCGGCCCGTAGCAGCACAGATACGCAGTATTTT
V: TRBV24-1; size: many; D: -; J: TRBJ1-2; CDR3: CATSDLSGEHYGYTF; DNA: TGTGCCACCAGTGATTTATCAGGGGAACACTATGGCTACACCTTC
V: TRBV5-1; size: -; D: -; J: TRBJ1-5; CDR3: CASSWGGGDSNQPQHF; DNA: TGCGCCAGCAGCTGGGGGGGGGGGGATAGCAATCAGCCCCAGCATTTT
V: TRBV9; size: -; D: -; J: TRBJ2-1; CDR3: CATSLGSASNEQFF; DNA: TGTGCCACCTCCCTGGGATCAGCCTCCAATGAGCAGTTCTTC
V: TRBV29-1; size: many; D: -; J: TRBJ1-2; CDR3: CSVGRSPGYGYTF; DNA: TGCAGCGTTGGTCGATCCCCGGGGTATGGCTACACCTTC
V: TRBV3-1; size: -; D: -; J: TRBJ2-1; CDR3: CASSQDPGTYNEQFF; DNA: TGTGCCAGCAGCCAAGATCCGGGAACCTACAATGAGCAGTTCTTC
V: TRBV19; size: -; D: -; J: TRBJ1-4; CDR3: CASSKDTEKLFF; DNA: TGTGCCAGTAGCAAGGACACCGAAAAACTGTTTTTT
V: TRBV29-1; size: many; D: -; J: TRBJ1-1; CDR3: CSVEAVNTEAFF; DNA: TGCAGCGTTGAAGCAGTTAACACTGAAGCTTTCTTT
V: TRBV4-1; size: few; D: TRBD1; J: TRBJ1-2; CDR3: CASSREQGARSYGYTF; DNA: TGCGCCAGCAGCCGAGAACAGGGGGCCAGGAGCTATGGCTACACCTTC
V: TRBV2; size: many; D: TRBD1; J: TRBJ1-1; CDR3: CASRYRGSTEAFF; DNA: TGTGCCAGCAGATACAGGGGTAGCACTGAAGCTTTCTTT
V: TRBV12-3/TRBV12-4; size: many; D: -; J: TRBJ2-1; CDR3: CASLLAGEQFF; DNA: TGTGCCAGCCTGCTCGCCGGTGAGCAGTTCTTC
V: TRBV11-3; size: many; D: TRBD2; J: TRBJ2-3; CDR3: CASSLGISGRADTQYF; DNA: TGTGCCAGCAGCTTAGGAATTAGCGGGAGAGCAGATACGCAGTATTTT
V: TRBV20-1; size: many; D: -; J: TRBJ1-4; CDR3: CSARDLGGTNEKLFF; DNA: TGCAGTGCTAGAGATCTTGGCGGAACTAATGAAAAACTGTTTTTT
V: TRBV7-8; size: -; D: TRBD2; J: TRBJ2-1; CDR3: CASGLAGPPGEQFF; DNA: TGTGCCAGCGGACTAGCGGGCCCCCCAGGGGAGCAGTTCTTC
V: TRBV29-1; size: many; D: -; J: TRBJ2-1; CDR3: CSVGRGDNEQFF; DNA: TGCAGCGTTGGCCGAGGAGACAATGAGCAGTTCTTC
V: TRBV12-5; size: many; D: TRBD1; J: TRBJ2-3; CDR3: CASGLALSGTGLAPGITQYF; DNA: TGTGCTAGTGGTTTGGCCCTATCCGGGACAGGGTTGGCGCCGGGGATTACGCAGTATTTT
V: TRBV6-1; size: many; D: -; J: TRBJ2-7; CDR3: CASREQGTPIEQYF; DNA: TGTGCCAGCAGGGAACAGGGTACTCCGATCGAGCAGTACTTC
V: TRBV29-1; size: many; D: TRBD1; J: TRBJ2-2; CDR3: CSVEGTGNTGELFF; DNA: TGCAGCGTTGAGGGGACAGGGAACACCGGGGAGCTGTTTTTT
V: TRBV5-1; size: many; D: TRBD1; J: TRBJ1-1; CDR3: CASSGGQGQAFF; DNA: TGCGCCAGCAGCGGCGGACAGGGACAAGCTTTCTTT
V: TRBV12-3/TRBV12-4; size: many; D: -; J: TRBJ1-4; CDR3: CASRGGTNEKLFF; DNA: TGTGCCAGCAGGGGGGGGACTAATGAAAAACTGTTTTTT
V: TRBV19; size: few; D: -; J: TRBJ2-6; CDR3: CASSIGSPSGANVLTF; DNA: TGTGCCAGTAGTATAGGGAGCCCATCTGGGGCCAACGTCCTGACTTTC
V: TRBV19; size: -; D: TRBD2; J: TRBJ2-1; CDR3: CASGGVAGEAYNEQFF; DNA: TGTGCCAGTGGGGGGGTAGCGGGAGAAGCGTACAATGAGCAGTTCTTC
V: TRBV30; size: few; D: -; J: TRBJ1-5; CDR3: CAWSNREGQPQHF; DNA: TGTGCCTGGAGTAACAGGGAAGGGCAGCCCCAGCATTTT
V: TRBV12-5; size: -; D: TRBD1; J: TRBJ1-2; CDR3: CASGGDLAGGPGQGDPNYGYTF; DNA: TGTGCTAGTGGTGGAGACTTAGCGGGAGGGCCGGGACAGGGGGACCCTAACTATGGCTACACCTTC
V: TRBV7-9; size: few; D: -; J: TRBJ2-1; CDR3: CASSFPTENYNEQFF; DNA: TGTGCCAGCAGCTTTCCGACAGAAAACTACAATGAGCAGTTCTTC
V: TRBV25-1; size: few; D: TRBD2; J: TRBJ2-7; CDR3: CASGGGGSNYEQYF; DNA: TGTGCCAGCGGGGGGGGGGGGTCTAACTACGAGCAGTACTTC
V: TRBV12-3/TRBV12-4; size: many; D: -; J: TRBJ1-5; CDR3: CASTAGIFDQPQHF; DNA: TGTGCCAGCACCGCAGGGATTTTTGATCAGCCCCAGCATTTT